Listed below are T cell receptor beta chains from one sample, sequenced in a study of blood T cell repertoires in COVID-19. The protocol was immunoSEQ multiplex PCR, while the TCRdb copy is restricted to in-frame clones and leaves out a portion. Among 400,000 to 550,000 clones listed, around 89% were seen once. The sequencing sample was made of peripheral blood. The receptors originated from a woman between 25 and 40 years old with acute or convalescent COVID-19. The CDR3 runs from the conserved cysteine through the conserved F or W.

j_call | v_call | cdr3_aa
TRBJ2-2 | TRBV7-2 | CASSLKVGRAAGELFF
TRBJ2-5 | TRBV5-4 | CASGRQQGAQETQYF
TRBJ2-1 | TRBV4-2 | CASSRRGGTSGANEQFF
TRBJ2-2 | TRBV19 | CAKLGPSHTGELFF
TRBJ1-6 | TRBV3-1/TRBV3-2 | CASSQGRNYNSPLHF
TRBJ2-1 | TRBV13 | CASSTRGGSSYNEQFF
TRBJ2-2 | TRBV6-6 | CASRDGQGAAGELFF
TRBJ2-3 | TRBV5-1 | CASSLVPGIVTDTQYF
TRBJ2-1 | TRBV3-1/TRBV3-2 | CASSQGQSYNEQFF
TRBJ1-1 | TRBV27 | CASSLAGEDFF
TRBJ2-1 | TRBV29-1 | CSGVSGGYNEQFF
TRBJ1-2 | TRBV28 | CASSFGQHHVPYGYTF
TRBJ2-1 | TRBV24-1 | CATSEPTSGKQFF
TRBJ2-6 | TRBV5-6 | CASSYIFDRSGANVLTF
TRBJ2-7 | TRBV6-5 | CASSYSLAGGYEQYF
TRBJ2-3 | TRBV24-1 | CATSSSGPADTQYF
TRBJ1-2 | TRBV6-6 | CASSYSSDTSYYGYTF